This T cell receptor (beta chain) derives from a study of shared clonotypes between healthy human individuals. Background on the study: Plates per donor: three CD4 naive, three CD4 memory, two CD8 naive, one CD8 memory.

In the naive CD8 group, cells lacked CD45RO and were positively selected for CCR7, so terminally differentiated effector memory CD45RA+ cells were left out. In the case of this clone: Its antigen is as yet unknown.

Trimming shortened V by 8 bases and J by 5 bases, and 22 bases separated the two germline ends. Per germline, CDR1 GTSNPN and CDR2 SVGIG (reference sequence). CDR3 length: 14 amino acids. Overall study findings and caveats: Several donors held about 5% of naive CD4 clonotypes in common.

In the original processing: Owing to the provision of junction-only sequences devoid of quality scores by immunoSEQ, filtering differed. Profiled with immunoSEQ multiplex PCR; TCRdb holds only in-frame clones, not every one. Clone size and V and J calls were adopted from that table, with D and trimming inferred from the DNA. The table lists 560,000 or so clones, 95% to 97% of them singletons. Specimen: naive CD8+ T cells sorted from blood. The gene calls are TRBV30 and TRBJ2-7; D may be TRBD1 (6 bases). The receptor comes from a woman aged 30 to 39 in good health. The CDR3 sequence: CAVCTTGMGDEQYF. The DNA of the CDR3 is TGTGCCGTATGCACTACAGGGATGGGCGACGAGCAGTACTTC. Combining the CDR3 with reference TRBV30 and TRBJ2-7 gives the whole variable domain SQTIHQWPATLVQPVGSPLSLECTVEGTSNPNLYWYRQAAGRGLQLLFYSVGIGQISSEVPQNLSASRPQDRQFILSSKKLLLSDSGFYLCAVCTTGMGDEQYFGPGTRLTVT.